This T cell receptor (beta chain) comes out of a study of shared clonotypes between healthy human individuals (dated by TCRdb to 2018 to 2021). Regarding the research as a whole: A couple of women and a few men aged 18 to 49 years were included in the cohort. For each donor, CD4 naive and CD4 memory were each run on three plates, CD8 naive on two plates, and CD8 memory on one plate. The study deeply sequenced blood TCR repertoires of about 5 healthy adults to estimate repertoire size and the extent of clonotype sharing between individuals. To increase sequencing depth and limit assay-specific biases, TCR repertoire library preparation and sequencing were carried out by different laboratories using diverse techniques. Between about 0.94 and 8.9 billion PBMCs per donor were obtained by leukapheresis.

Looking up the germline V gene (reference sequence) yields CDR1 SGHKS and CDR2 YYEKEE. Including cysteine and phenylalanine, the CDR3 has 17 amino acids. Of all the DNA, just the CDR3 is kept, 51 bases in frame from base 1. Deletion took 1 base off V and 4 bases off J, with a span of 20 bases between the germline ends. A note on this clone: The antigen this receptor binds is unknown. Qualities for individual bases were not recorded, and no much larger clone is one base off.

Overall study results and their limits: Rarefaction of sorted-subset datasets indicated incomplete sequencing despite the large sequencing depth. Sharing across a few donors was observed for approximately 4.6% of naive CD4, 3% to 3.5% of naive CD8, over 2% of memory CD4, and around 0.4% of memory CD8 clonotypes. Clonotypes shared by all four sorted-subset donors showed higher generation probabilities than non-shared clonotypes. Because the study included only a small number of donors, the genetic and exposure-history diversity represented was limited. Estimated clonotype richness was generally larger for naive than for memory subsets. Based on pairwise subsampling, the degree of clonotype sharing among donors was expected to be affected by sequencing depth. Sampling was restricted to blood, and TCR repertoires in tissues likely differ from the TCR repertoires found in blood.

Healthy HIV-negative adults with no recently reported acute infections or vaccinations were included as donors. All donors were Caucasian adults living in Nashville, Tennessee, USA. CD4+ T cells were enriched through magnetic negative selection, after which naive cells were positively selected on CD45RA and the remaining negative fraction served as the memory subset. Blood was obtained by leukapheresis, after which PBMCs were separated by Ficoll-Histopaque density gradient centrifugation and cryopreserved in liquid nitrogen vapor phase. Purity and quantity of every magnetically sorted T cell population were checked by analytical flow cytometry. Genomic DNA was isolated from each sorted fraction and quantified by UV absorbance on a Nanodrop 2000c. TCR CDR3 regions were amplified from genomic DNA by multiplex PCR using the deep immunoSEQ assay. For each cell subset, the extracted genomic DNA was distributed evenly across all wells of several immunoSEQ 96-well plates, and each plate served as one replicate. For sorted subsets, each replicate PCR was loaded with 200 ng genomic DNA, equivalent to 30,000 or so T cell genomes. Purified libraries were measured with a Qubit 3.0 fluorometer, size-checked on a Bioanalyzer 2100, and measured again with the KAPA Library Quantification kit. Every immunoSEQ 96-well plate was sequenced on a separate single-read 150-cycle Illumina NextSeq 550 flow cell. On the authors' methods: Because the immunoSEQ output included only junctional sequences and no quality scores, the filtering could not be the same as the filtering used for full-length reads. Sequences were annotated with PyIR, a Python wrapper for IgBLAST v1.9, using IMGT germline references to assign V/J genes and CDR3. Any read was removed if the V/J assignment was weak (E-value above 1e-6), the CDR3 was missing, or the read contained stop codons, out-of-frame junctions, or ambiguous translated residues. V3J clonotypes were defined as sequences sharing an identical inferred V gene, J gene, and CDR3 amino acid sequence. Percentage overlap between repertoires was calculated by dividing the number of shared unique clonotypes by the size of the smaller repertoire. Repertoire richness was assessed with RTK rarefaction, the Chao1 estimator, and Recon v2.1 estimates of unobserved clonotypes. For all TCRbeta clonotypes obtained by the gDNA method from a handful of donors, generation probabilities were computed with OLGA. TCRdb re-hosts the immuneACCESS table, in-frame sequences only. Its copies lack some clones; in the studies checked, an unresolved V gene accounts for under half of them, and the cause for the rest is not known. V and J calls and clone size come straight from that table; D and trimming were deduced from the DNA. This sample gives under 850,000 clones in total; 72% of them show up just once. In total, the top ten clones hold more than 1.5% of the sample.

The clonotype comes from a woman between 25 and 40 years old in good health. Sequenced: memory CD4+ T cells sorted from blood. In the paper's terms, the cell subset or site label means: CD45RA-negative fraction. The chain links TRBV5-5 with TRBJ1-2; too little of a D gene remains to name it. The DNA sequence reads TGTGCCAGCAGCTTGACGCCCCCGTTTTCCCGAGGCTATGGCTACACCTTC. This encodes CASSLTPPFSRGYGYTF.